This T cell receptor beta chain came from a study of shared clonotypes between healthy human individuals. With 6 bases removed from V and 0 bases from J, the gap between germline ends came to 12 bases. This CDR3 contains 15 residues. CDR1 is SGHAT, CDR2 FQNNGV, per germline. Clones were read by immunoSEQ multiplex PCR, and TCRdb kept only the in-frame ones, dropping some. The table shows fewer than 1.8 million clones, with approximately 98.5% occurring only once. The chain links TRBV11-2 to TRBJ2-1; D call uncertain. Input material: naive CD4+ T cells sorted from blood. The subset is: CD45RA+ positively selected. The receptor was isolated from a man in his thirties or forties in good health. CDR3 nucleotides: TGTGCCAGCAGTCTCCGAGCTGACTCCTACAATGAGCAGTTCTTC. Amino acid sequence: CASSLRADSYNEQFF.